These 17 T cell receptor beta chains share one sample of origin, sequenced in a study of T-cell memory formation after mild COVID-19. TCRdb reprocessed the 5' RACE reads with MiXCR, giving one entry per CDR3 protein. The sample carries some 45,000 distinct CDR3 sequences, 27% recorded once. The sequenced sample was PBMCs or a T cell subset sorted from them (not recorded which). The source of these receptors is a man younger than 30 who had mild COVID-19 (a few samples of this study predate the infection). Cell type and time point are not known.

The table lists this clonotype with a count of one. The V call is TRBV20-1, the J call TRBJ1-1; the D is unclear. CDR3 size: 13 residues. V gave up 3 bases and J gave up 0 bases, with 8 bases separating them. CDR1 DFQATT and CDR2 SNEGSKA come from the germline V gene (reference sequence). This CDR3 reads CSARGGMNTEAFF. CDR3 bases: TGCAGTGCTAGGGGCGGGATGAACACTGAAGCTTTCTTT.

The chain carries TRBV7-9 and TRBJ2-7; a possible D gene is TRBD1 (5 bases). The CDR3 sequence is 17 residues long. CDR1 is SEHNR, CDR2 FQNEAQ, per germline (reference sequence). With 0 bases removed from V and 3 bases from J, the gap between germline ends came to 18 bases. CDR3 sequence: CASSLAIGQGKSYEQYF. CDR3 DNA sequence: TGTGCCAGCAGCTTAGCAATTGGGCAGGGAAAGAGCTACGAGCAGTACTTC.

This clonotype has a handful of counts. The rearrangement uses TRBV29-1 and TRBJ2-7; 7 bases agree with TRBD1. This CDR3 region has 11 residues. Germline trimming cut 7 bases from V and 3 bases from J; bases unmatched to any gene: 3. Germline V gene sequence: CDR1 SQVTM, CDR2 ANQGSEA. The CDR3 DNA reads as TGCAGCGGGAGACAGGGCTACGAGCAGTACGTC. Translated: CSGRQGYEQYV.

Ten or more counts support this clonotype. The rearrangement uses TRBV5-5 and TRBJ1-1; maybe TRBD1 (5 bases). Germline CDR1 and CDR2: SGHKS and YYEKEE (reference sequence). The CDR3 sequence is 15 residues long. V was pared by 2 bases and J by 4 bases, with 15 bases between. CDR3 bases: TGTGCCAGCAGCTTAGGGCCCCCCGGGGGCACTGAAGCTTTCTTT. Translation: CASSLGPPGGTEAFF.

V usage is TRBV4-3 and J usage is TRBJ1-6; 9 bases align to TRBD1. Germline loops: CDR1 LGHNA, CDR2 YSLEER. V gave up 0 bases and J gave up 7 bases; unmatched junction bases: 4. The CDR3 is made up of 16 amino acids. CDR3 DNA: TGCGCCAGCAGCCAAGAGGGGACAGGGATGAATTCACCCCTCCACTTT. Its protein product is CASSQEGTGMNSPLHF.

This clonotype was observed a few times. The CDR3 DNA sequence: TGTGCCAGCAGCTTAGGACCCTTAGGGGCTTTCTTT. It codes for CASSLGPLGAFF. The rearrangement joins TRBV7-9 to TRBJ1-1; D is unresolved. The V and J ends lost 1 base and 11 bases respectively, with 11 bases between them. The CDR3 has 12 amino acids. From germline, CDR1 is SEHNR and CDR2 FQNEAQ (reference sequence).

This clonotype was counted a few times. The gene calls are TRBV6-2 or TRBV6-3 and TRBJ2-3; a possible D gene is TRBD1 (6 bases). Germline CDR1 MNHEY, CDR2 SVGEGT. V lost 8 bases to trimming and J lost 2 bases, with 14 bases between them. The CDR3 totals 14 residues. The CDR3 DNA sequence: TGTGCCAGCTCCAGGGGAAGAGTCACAGATACGCAGTATTTT. Translating it yields CASSRGRVTDTQYF.

This clonotype has a handful of counts. The chain couples TRBV7-9 to TRBJ2-1; 8 bases line up with TRBD2. CDR3 size: 16 residues. The trim removed 5 bases at V and 2 bases at J, leaving 8 bases unmatched. Per the germline V gene, CDR1 is SEHNR and CDR2 is FQNEAQ (reference sequence). CDR3 amino acids: CASSPPGLEAYNEQFF. The CDR3, as DNA: TGTGCCAGCAGCCCTCCGGGACTAGAAGCCTACAATGAGCAGTTCTTC.

The chain joins TRBV28 to TRBJ2-7; perhaps TRBD1 as D (6 bases). Germline V gene sequence: CDR1 MDHEN, CDR2 SYDVKM. This CDR3 is 18 amino acids long. V lost 6 bases and J 0 bases, leaving 24 bases between the germline ends. CDR3 DNA: TGTGCCAGCAGCAAAGAAGGACAGTCACTCTACCTCTCCTACGAGCAGTACGTC. Amino acid sequence: CASSKEGQSLYLSYEQYV.

This chain connects TRBV6-2 or TRBV6-3 to TRBJ2-7; weak D call: TRBD1 (5 bases). V lost 0 bases and J lost 3, with 15 bases in between. This CDR3 region has 16 residues. The V gene's germline CDR1 is MNHEY and CDR2 SVGEGT. The CDR3 reads CASSYSTADGHYEQYV. The CDR3 nucleotides read TGTGCCAGCAGTTACTCGACGGCGGACGGACACTACGAGCAGTACGTC.

V usage is TRBV11-2 and J usage is TRBJ1-2, with D perhaps TRBD1 (5 bases). Per germline, CDR1 SGHAT and CDR2 FQNNGV. V lost 4 bases to trimming and J lost 5 bases, with 23 bases between them. The CDR3 length is 17 residues. CDR3 bases: TGTGCCAGCAGCTCTCGGGACTCTAACCGCGCTAGTTATGGCTACACCTTC. This sequence encodes CASSSRDSNRASYGYTF.

This clonotype has a count of ten or more. The chain uses TRBV30 and TRBJ1-2; D is perhaps TRBD1 (6 bases). V was pared by 4 bases and J by 3 bases, with 12 bases between. The CDR3 covers 13 residues. Germline V gene data show CDR1 as GTSNPN and CDR2 as SVGIG (reference sequence). The CDR3 nucleotides are TGTGCCTGGAACGGGGGGCAATACTATGGCTACACCTTC. Amino acid sequence: CAWNGGQYYGYTF.

This clonotype was found once. This chain joins TRBV9 and TRBJ2-7; TRBD2 matches 10 bases. The CDR3 runs 18 residues. V lost 0 bases to trimming and J lost 2 bases; unmatched junction nucleotides: 11. Germline CDR1 SGDLS, CDR2 YYNGEE. The CDR3 here is CASSVEASGGPLTYEQYF. The CDR3 nucleotides are TGTGCCAGCAGCGTAGAGGCTAGCGGGGGACCGCTTACCTACGAGCAGTACTTC.

The rearrangement joins TRBV20-1 to TRBJ1-2; perhaps TRBD1 as D (5 bases). This CDR3 region has 14 residues. V lost 0 bases and J lost 8, with 16 bases in between. Germline V gene sequence: CDR1 DFQATT, CDR2 SNEGSKA (reference sequence). CDR3 sequence: CSARDAGAREGYTF. In DNA form, the CDR3 reads TGCAGTGCTAGAGATGCCGGGGCGCGAGAAGGCTACACCTTC.

In its sample, this clonotype was seen a few times. V is TRBV7-9 and J is TRBJ2-7; D is perhaps TRBD1 (6 bases). This CDR3 has 14 amino acids. V was trimmed by 6 bases and J by 2 bases, leaving 14 bases between them. Per germline, CDR1 SEHNR and CDR2 FQNEAQ (reference sequence). CDR3 sequence: CASSRTAKPYEQYF. The CDR3 DNA sequence: TGTGCCAGCAGTAGGACAGCGAAGCCCTACGAGCAGTACTTC. The full variable domain, rest sourced from reference TRBV7-9 and TRBJ2-7, is DTGVSQNPRHKITKRGQNVTFRCDPISEHNRLYWYRQTLGQGPEFLTYFQNEAQLEKSRLLSDRFSAERPKGSFSTLEIQRTEQGDSAMYLCASSRTAKPYEQYFGPGTRLTVT.

V gene TRBV6-5 combines with J gene TRBJ2-1; D ambiguous. Between the trimmed V and J ends, which lost 0 bases and 8 bases, there was a span of 5 bases. The CDR3 runs to 12 residues. Germline assignment: CDR1 MNHEY and CDR2 SVGAGI. DNA for the CDR3: TGTGCCAGCAGTTACTCGACCGATGAGCAGTTCTTC. Translation: CASSYSTDEQFF.

V gene TRBV3-1 combines with J gene TRBJ1-2; tentative D call: TRBD1 (5 bases). V was cut by 1 base and J by 2 bases, with 8 bases left in between. The germline CDR1 and CDR2 sequences are LGHDT and YNNKEL (reference sequence). This CDR3 is built from 14 residues. The CDR3 protein is CASSQGDGNYGYTF. The CDR3, as DNA: TGTGCCAGCAGCCAAGGGGACGGGAACTATGGCTACACCTTC.